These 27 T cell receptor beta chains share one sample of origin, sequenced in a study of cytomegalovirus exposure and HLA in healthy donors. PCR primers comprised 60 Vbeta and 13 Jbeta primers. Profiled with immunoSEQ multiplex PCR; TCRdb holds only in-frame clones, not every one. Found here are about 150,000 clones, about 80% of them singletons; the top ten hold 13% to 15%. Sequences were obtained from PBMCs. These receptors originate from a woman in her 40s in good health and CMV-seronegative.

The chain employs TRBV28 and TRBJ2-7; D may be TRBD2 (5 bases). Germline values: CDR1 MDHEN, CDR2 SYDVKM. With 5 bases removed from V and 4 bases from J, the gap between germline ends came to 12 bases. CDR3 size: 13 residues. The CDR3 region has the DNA TGTGCCAGCAGTAAATGGGAGAAATACGAGCAGTACTTC. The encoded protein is CASSKWEKYEQYF. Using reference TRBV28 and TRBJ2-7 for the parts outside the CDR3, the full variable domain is DVKVTQSSRYLVKRTGEKVFLECVQDMDHENMFWYRQDPGLGLRLIYFSYDVKMKEKGDIPEGYSVSREKKERFSLILESASTNQTSMYLCASSKWEKYEQYFGPGTRLTVT.

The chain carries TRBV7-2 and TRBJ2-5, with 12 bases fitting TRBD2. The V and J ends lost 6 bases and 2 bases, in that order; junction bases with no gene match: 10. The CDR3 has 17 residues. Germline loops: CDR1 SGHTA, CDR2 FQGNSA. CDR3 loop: CASRAGSSGGGQETQYF. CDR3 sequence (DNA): TGTGCCAGCAGGGCGGGATCTAGCGGGGGGGGGCAAGAGACCCAGTACTTC.

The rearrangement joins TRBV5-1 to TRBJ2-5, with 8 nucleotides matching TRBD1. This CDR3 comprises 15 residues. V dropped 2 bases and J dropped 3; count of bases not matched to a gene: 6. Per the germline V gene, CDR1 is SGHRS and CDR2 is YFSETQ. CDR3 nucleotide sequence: TGCGCCAGCAGCTTAATGGGGACAGGCGAAGAGACCCAGTACTTC. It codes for CASSLMGTGEETQYF.

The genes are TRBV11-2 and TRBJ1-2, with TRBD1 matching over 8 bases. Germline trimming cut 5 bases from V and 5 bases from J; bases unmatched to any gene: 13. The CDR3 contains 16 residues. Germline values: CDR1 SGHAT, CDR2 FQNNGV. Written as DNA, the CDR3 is TGTGCCAGCAGCCCATTCTTGGGGCAGGGGGCATATGGCTACACCTTC. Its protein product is CASSPFLGQGAYGYTF.

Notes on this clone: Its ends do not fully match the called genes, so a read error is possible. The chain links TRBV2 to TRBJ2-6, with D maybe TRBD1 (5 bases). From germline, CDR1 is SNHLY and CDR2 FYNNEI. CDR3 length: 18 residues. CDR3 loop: CASSELADSLSGANGLTF. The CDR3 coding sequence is TGTGCCAGCAGTGAATTGGCAGACTCCCTCTCTGGGGCCAACGGCCTGACTTTC.

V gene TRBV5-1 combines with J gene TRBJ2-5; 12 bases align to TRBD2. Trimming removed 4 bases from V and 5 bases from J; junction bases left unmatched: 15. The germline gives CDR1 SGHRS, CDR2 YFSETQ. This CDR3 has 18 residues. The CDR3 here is CASSEYGPSGGALETQYF. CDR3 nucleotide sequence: TGCGCCAGCAGCGAATACGGTCCTAGCGGGGGGGCGTTGGAGACCCAGTACTTC.

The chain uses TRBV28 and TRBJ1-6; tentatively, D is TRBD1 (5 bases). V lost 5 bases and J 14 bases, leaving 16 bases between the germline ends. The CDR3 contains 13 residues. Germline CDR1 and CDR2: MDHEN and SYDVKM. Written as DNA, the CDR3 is TGTGCCAGCAGTGGGGAGGGGCGCTACTCCCTCCACTTT. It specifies CASSGEGRYSLHF.

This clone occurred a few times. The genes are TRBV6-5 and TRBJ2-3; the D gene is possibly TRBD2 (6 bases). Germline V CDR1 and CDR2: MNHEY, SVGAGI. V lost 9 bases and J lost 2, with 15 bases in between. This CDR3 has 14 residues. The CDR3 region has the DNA TGTGCCAGGGGCGGAGGGCAACCCACAGATACGCAGTATTTT. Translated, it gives CARGGGQPTDTQYF.

For the CDR3, the DNA is TGTGCCAGCAGAAGGGGGCCTGGAAACACCATATATTTT. This sequence encodes CASRRGPGNTIYF. This chain joins TRBV28 and TRBJ1-3, with 7 bases identical to TRBD1. This CDR3 is built from 13 residues. V shed 6 bases and J 2 bases; nucleotides not matched to a gene: 1. Germline CDR1 is MDHEN and CDR2 is SYDVKM.

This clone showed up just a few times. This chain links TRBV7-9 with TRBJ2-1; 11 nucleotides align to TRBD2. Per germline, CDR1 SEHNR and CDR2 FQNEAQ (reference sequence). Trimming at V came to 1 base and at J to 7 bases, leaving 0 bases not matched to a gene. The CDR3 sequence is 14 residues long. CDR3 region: CASSLGLAGNEQFF. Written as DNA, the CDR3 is TGTGCCAGCAGCTTAGGACTAGCGGGAAATGAGCAGTTCTTC. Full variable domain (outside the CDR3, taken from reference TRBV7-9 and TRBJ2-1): DTGVSQNPRHKITKRGQNVTFRCDPISEHNRLYWYRQTLGQGPEFLTYFQNEAQLEKSRLLSDRFSAERPKGSFSTLEIQRTEQGDSAMYLCASSLGLAGNEQFFGPGTRLTVL.

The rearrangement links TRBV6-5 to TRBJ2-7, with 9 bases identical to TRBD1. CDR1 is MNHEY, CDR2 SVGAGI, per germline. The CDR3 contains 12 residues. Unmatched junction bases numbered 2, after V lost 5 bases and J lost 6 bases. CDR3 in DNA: TGTGCCAGCAGTCGACAGGGGGGCGAGCAGTACTTC. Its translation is CASSRQGGEQYF.

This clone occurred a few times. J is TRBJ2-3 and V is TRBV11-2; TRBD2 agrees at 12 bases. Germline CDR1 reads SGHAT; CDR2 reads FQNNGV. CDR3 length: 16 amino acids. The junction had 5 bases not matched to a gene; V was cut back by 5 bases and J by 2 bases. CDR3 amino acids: CASSRGLAGPTDTQYF. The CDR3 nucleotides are TGTGCCAGCAGCCGTGGACTAGCGGGGCCCACAGATACGCAGTATTTT. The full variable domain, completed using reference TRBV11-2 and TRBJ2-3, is EAGVAQSPRYKIIEKRQSVAFWCNPISGHATLYWYQQILGQGPKLLIQFQNNGVVDDSQLPKDRFSAERLKGVDSTLKIQPAKLEDSAVYLCASSRGLAGPTDTQYFGPGTRLTVL.

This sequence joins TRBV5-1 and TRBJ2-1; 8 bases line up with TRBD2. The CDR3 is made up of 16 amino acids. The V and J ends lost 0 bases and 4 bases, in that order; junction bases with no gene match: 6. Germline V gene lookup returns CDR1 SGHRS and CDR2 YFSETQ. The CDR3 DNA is TGCGCCAGCAGCTTGGAAGGGGCGGGGGGATACAATGAGCAGTTCTTC. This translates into CASSLEGAGGYNEQFF.

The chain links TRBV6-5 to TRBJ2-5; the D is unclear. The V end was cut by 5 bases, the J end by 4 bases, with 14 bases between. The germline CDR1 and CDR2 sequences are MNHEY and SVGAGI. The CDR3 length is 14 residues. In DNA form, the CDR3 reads TGTGCCAGCAGTAAACATGTACCACCAGAGACCCAGTACTTC. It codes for CASSKHVPPETQYF.

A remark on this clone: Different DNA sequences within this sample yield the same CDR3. CDR3 residues: CASSSRRGSSYNEQFF. The CDR3 DNA is TGTGCCAGCAGCTCACGCCGGGGTAGCTCCTACAATGAGCAGTTCTTC. The chain joins TRBV7-2 to TRBJ2-1; D is perhaps TRBD2 (5 bases). Germline values: CDR1 SGHTA, CDR2 FQGNSA. V was pared by 4 bases and J by 0 bases, with 13 bases between. The CDR3 extends over 16 amino acids.

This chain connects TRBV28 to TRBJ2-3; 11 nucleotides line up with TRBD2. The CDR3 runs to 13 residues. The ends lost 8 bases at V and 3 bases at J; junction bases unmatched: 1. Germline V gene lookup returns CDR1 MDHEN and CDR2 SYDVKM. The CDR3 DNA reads TGTGCCAGCGGGACTAGCGGAACAGATACGCAGTATTTT. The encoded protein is CASGTSGTDTQYF.

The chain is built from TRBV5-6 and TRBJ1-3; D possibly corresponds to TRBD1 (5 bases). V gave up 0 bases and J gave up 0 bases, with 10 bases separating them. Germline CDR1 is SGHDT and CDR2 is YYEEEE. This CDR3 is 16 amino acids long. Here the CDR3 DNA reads TGTGCCAGCAGCTTGGAAAGGGGCTACTCTGGAAACACCATATATTTT. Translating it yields CASSLERGYSGNTIYF.

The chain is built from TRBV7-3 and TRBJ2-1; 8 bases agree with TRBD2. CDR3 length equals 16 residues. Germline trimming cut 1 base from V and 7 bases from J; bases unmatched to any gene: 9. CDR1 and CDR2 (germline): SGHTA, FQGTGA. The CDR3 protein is CASSLNGGASSNEQFF. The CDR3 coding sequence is TGTGCCAGCAGCTTAAACGGGGGGGCGTCTTCGAATGAGCAGTTCTTC. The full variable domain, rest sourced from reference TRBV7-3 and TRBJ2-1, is GAGVSQTPSNKVTEKGKYVELRCDPISGHTALYWYRQSLGQGPEFLIYFQGTGAADDSGLPNDRFFAVRPEGSVSTLKIQRTERGDSAVYLCASSLNGGASSNEQFFGPGTRLTVL.

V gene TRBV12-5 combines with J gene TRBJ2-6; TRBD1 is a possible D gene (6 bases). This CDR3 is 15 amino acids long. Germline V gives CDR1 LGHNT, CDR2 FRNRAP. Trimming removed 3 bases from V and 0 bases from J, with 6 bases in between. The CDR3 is CASGLQGSGANVLTF. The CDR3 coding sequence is TGTGCTAGTGGTTTACAGGGCTCTGGGGCCAACGTCCTGACTTTC.

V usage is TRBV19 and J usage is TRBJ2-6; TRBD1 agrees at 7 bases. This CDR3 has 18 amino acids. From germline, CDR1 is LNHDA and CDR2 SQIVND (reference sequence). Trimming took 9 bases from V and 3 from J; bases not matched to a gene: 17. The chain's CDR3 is CASSPTGKFLNGANVLTF. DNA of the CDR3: TGTGCCAGCTCTCCGACAGGGAAATTCCTTAATGGGGCCAACGTCCTGACTTTC. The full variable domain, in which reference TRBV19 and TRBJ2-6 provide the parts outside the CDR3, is DGGITQSPKYLFRKEGQNVTLSCEQNLNHDAMYWYRQDPGQGLRLIYYSQIVNDFQKGDIAEGYSVSREKKESFPLTVTSAQKNPTAFYLCASSPTGKFLNGANVLTFGAGSRLTVL.

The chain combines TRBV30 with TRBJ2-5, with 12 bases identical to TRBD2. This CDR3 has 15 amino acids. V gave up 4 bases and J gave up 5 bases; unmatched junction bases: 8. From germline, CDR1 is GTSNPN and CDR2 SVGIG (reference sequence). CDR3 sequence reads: CAWNLAGGPGETQYF. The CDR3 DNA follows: TGTGCCTGGAATCTAGCGGGGGGGCCGGGTGAGACCCAGTACTTC. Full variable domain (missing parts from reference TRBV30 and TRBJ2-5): SQTIHQWPATLVQPVGSPLSLECTVEGTSNPNLYWYRQAAGRGLQLLFYSVGIGQISSEVPQNLSASRPQDRQFILSSKKLLLSDSGFYLCAWNLAGGPGETQYFGPGTRLLVL.

Here the CDR3 DNA reads TGTGCCAGCAGCGGACTAGCGGGGCCCTACGAGCAGTACTTC. It translates to CASSGLAGPYEQYF. The gene calls are TRBV6-5 and TRBJ2-7; 12 nucleotides align to TRBD2. The CDR3 runs 14 residues. From germline, CDR1 is MNHEY and CDR2 SVGAGI. V was pared by 6 bases and J by 2 bases, with 2 bases of the junction left unmatched.

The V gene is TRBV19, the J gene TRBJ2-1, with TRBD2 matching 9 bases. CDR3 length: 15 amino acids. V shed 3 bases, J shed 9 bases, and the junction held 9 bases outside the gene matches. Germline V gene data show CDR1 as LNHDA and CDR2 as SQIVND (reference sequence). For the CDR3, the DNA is TGTGCCAGTAGTATTTTGCTAGCGGGACAAGGTGAGCAGTTCTTC. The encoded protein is CASSILLAGQGEQFF.

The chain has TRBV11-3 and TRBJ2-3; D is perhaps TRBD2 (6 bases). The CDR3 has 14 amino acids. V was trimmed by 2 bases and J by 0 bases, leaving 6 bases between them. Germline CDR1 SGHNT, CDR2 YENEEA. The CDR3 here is CASSLSGSTDTQYF. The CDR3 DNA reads TGTGCCAGCAGCTTAAGCGGGAGCACAGATACGCAGTATTTT. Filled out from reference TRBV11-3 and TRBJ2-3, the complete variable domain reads EAGVVQSPRYKIIEKKQPVAFWCNPISGHNTLYWYLQNLGQGPELLIRYENEEAVDDSQLPKDRFSAERLKGVDSTLKIQPAELGDSAVYLCASSLSGSTDTQYFGPGTRLTVL.

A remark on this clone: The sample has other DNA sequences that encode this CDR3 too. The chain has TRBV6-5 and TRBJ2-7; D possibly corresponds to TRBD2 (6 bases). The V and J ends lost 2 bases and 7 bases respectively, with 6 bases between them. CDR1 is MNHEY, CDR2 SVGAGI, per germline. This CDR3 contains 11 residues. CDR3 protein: CASSYGGEQYF. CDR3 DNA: TGTGCCAGCAGTTACGGGGGGGAGCAGTACTTC.

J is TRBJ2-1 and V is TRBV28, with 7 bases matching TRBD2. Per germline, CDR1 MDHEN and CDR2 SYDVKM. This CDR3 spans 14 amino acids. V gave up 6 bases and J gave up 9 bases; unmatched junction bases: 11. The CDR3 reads CASRPGLVSGEQFF. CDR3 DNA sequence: TGTGCCAGCAGACCTGGACTAGTATCGGGTGAGCAGTTCTTC. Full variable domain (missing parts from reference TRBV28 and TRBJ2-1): DVKVTQSSRYLVKRTGEKVFLECVQDMDHENMFWYRQDPGLGLRLIYFSYDVKMKEKGDIPEGYSVSREKKERFSLILESASTNQTSMYLCASRPGLVSGEQFFGPGTRLTVL.

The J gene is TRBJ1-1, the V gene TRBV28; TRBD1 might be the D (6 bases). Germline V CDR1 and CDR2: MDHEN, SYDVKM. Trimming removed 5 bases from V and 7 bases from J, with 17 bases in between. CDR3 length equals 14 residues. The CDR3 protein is CASSPSQGSREAFF. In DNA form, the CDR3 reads TGTGCCAGCAGTCCATCACAGGGTTCCCGTGAAGCTTTCTTT.